This is a list of T cell receptor beta chains from one sample in a study of response to subunit inactivated influenza vaccine. TCRdb ran MiXCR on the RT-PCR reads and lists one entry per CDR3 protein. The repertoire consists of just under 550,000 distinct CDR3 sequences, with less than 25% occurring once and the leading ten covering 2.5% to 3.5%. Separately, the same data were catalogued under a study of T cells expressing NK-cell markers.

Here the sequenced sample was CD4+ T cells sorted from PBMCs, taken approximately 13 days after vaccination. The receptor source for this set is a man aged 50 to 59 who received an inactivated influenza vaccine. Each CDR3 is given with its conserved first and last residue. A D gene is named only where the DNA matches it firmly. Where a row states a size, it is once, few, many or the class of an expanded clone; other rows omit it.

d_gene	v_gene	j_gene	abundance	CDR3nt	CDR3aa
NA	TRBV29-1	TRBJ2-3	few	TGCAGCGTTGAGGGACTCCCGGGGGGCACAGATACGCAGTATTTT	CSVEGLPGGTDTQYF
TRBD1	TRBV3-1	TRBJ2-7	NA	TGTGCCAGCAGCCAAATGACAGGGTACGAGCAGTACTTC	CASSQMTGYEQYF
NA	TRBV7-9	TRBJ1-2	NA	TGTGCCAGCAGCCCCGACTATGGCTACACCTTC	CASSPDYGYTF
TRBD1	TRBV12-3/TRBV12-4	TRBJ2-7	few	TGTGCCAGCAGTTTAACAGGACAGGGAGACTACGAGCAGTACTTC	CASSLTGQGDYEQYF
NA	TRBV2	TRBJ1-6	NA	TGTGCCAGCAAGAGGCAGCAAAATTCACCCCTCCACTTT	CASKRQQNSPLHF
TRBD2	TRBV12-3/TRBV12-4	TRBJ2-2	NA	TGTGCCAGCAGCCCCCGGGACAGCGGGAGGGCCTACGCGAACACCGGGGAGCTGTTTTTT	CASSPRDSGRAYANTGELFF
NA	TRBV9	TRBJ1-6	few	TGTGCCAGCAGCGTAGGGGAGGTGCGATCCTATAATTCACCCCTCCACTTT	CASSVGEVRSYNSPLHF
NA	TRBV7-8	TRBJ2-3	NA	TGTGCCAGCACCCGAAGGGGTGTCGGGGTGGGCACAGATACGCAGTATTTT	CASTRRGVGVGTDTQYF
TRBD2	TRBV20-1	TRBJ2-4	NA	TGCAGTGCTAGACCCCAGGGAACTAGCGGGATCGCGGCCAAAAACATTCAGTACTTC	CSARPQGTSGIAAKNIQYF
NA	TRBV7-2	TRBJ2-2	few	TGTGCCAGCAGCTTAGCGTGGGGGGCCGGGGAGCTGTTTTTT	CASSLAWGAGELFF
NA	TRBV2	TRBJ2-5	NA	TGTGCCAGCAGTGTAGGGGGGTCCCAAGAGATCCAGTACTTC	CASSVGGSQEIQYF
TRBD2	TRBV5-1	TRBJ2-5	NA	TGCGCCAGCAGCTGGGTGGTAGCGGGATTGGAAAAGACCCAGTACTTC	CASSWVVAGLEKTQYF
NA	TRBV18	TRBJ1-5	few	TGTGCCAGCTCACCAGGACGGGGCAATCAGCCCCAGCATTTT	CASSPGRGNQPQHF
TRBD1	TRBV15	TRBJ2-2	NA	TGTGCCACCAGCAGACCAGACAGGGGAGGCACCGGGGAGCTGTTTTTT	CATSRPDRGGTGELFF
TRBD1	TRBV6-2/TRBV6-3	TRBJ2-7	few	TGTGCCAGCAGTGAGGGACAGGGAGCGCAGTACTTC	CASSEGQGAQYF
TRBD2	TRBV20-1	TRBJ2-3	few	TGCAGTGCCCCGACTAGCGCGACAGATACGCAGTATTTT	CSAPTSATDTQYF
NA	TRBV20-1	TRBJ2-7	many	TGCAGTGCTTTCTCGGGGTCCGCGACCTACGAGCAGTACTTC	CSAFSGSATYEQYF
NA	TRBV5-1	TRBJ1-6	few	TGCGCCAGCAGCTTGGAGCCGCAGCTAACGGGGTCACCCCTCCACTTT	CASSLEPQLTGSPLHF
TRBD2	TRBV20-1	TRBJ2-7	NA	TGCAGTGCTAGAATCTTTCTAGCGGGTGTCGCCTACGAGCAGTACTTC	CSARIFLAGVAYEQYF
NA	TRBV12-3/TRBV12-4	TRBJ1-2	few	TGTGCCAGCAGTCCCCGGCGGGGGGCTGACTATGGCTACACCTTC	CASSPRRGADYGYTF
NA	TRBV12-3/TRBV12-4	TRBJ1-1	few	TGTGCCAGCAGACCCGTGCTGAACACTGAAGCTTTCTTT	CASRPVLNTEAFF
NA	TRBV3-1	TRBJ2-7	few	TGTGCCAGCAGCCAAACGGGGCGGGAGCAGTACTTC	CASSQTGREQYF
NA	TRBV3-1	TRBJ2-7	few	TGTGCCAGCGTTAGCTCCTACGAGCAGTACTTC	CASVSSYEQYF
NA	TRBV25-1	TRBJ1-2	NA	TGTGCCAGCAATCCAGGAGACAGGAACTATGGCTACACCTTC	CASNPGDRNYGYTF
NA	TRBV12-3/TRBV12-4	TRBJ1-6	NA	TGTGCCAGCAGTTCGGGGATCGCTAATTCACCCCTCCACTTT	CASSSGIANSPLHF
TRBD2	TRBV9	TRBJ2-1	NA	TGTGCCAGCAGCGTGGCTAGCGGGACACCTAATGAGCAGTTCTTC	CASSVASGTPNEQFF
NA	TRBV24-1	TRBJ2-2	few	TGTGCCACCAGTGTCGGCACCAACACCGGGGAGCTGTTTTTT	CATSVGTNTGELFF
NA	TRBV12-3/TRBV12-4	TRBJ2-7	few	TGTGCCAGCAACAACCCGGCGGCGGGTTACGAGCAGTACTTC	CASNNPAAGYEQYF
NA	TRBV6-2/TRBV6-3	TRBJ1-2	NA	TGTGCCAGCAGTTTACCAGGAAGTGAGACCCCTCTCCTCTATGGCTACACCTTC	CASSLPGSETPLLYGYTF
NA	TRBV2	TRBJ1-5	NA	TGTGCCAGCAGTGGGGGGCAGACGGGCAATCAGCCCCAGCATTTT	CASSGGQTGNQPQHF
NA	TRBV24-1	TRBJ2-6	NA	TGTGCCACCAGTGATTTCCAATCTGGGGCCAACGTCCTGACTTTC	CATSDFQSGANVLTF
NA	TRBV7-2	TRBJ1-1	NA	TGTGCCAGCAGCTTATCACAGGGAGTCCCTGAAGCTTTCTTT	CASSLSQGVPEAFF
TRBD1	TRBV20-1	TRBJ1-2	many	TGCAGTGCAAAAAATAAAGGACAGGGGGCTGCTGGCTACACCTTC	CSAKNKGQGAAGYTF
TRBD1	TRBV5-1	TRBJ2-6	NA	TGCGCCAGCAGTCGGGACAGGGGAAGAGGTGGGGCCAACGTCCTGACTTTC	CASSRDRGRGGANVLTF
NA	TRBV3-1	TRBJ2-1	many	TGTGCCAGCAGCTCCAGAGGCGATGAGCAGTTCTTC	CASSSRGDEQFF
NA	TRBV5-1	TRBJ2-6	NA	TGCGCCAGCAGCCCGCCTCGGGCCAACGTCCTGACTTTC	CASSPPRANVLTF
TRBD2	TRBV11-2	TRBJ2-7	few	TGTGCCAGCAGCTTAGTGCCAGCGGGGGGAACCTACGAGCAGTACTTC	CASSLVPAGGTYEQYF
NA	TRBV7-2	TRBJ2-3	few	TGTGCCAGCAGCCCCACCGGGATCCCTACGCAGTATTTT	CASSPTGIPTQYF
NA	TRBV7-2	TRBJ2-1	NA	TGTGCCAGCAGCTTAGAAGTACGAAAGGAGCAGTTCTTC	CASSLEVRKEQFF
TRBD2	TRBV6-2/TRBV6-3	TRBJ2-1	NA	TGTGCCAGCAGTTACTCGAGCACGGGACTAGCAGCCTTCAATGAGCAGTTCTTC	CASSYSSTGLAAFNEQFF
NA	TRBV24-1	TRBJ2-1	few	TGTGCCACCAGTGACCTGACGGGGGTTACCGGCGCCCCCGGTGAGCAGTTCTTC	CATSDLTGVTGAPGEQFF
NA	TRBV11-2	TRBJ2-7	NA	TGTGCCAGCAGCCCCGGGACGAGAACCTACGAGCAGTACTTC	CASSPGTRTYEQYF
NA	TRBV7-6	TRBJ2-7	once	TGTGCCAGGAGCCGGGGGGCTCCGACGAGCTCCTACGAGCAGTACTTC	CARSRGAPTSSYEQYF
NA	TRBV20-1	TRBJ2-5	few	TGCAGTGCTAGAGAACCTCTCCCGACCCTAACTGGGGAGACCCAGTACTTC	CSAREPLPTLTGETQYF
NA	TRBV7-9	TRBJ1-1	few	TGTGCCAGCAGCTTATCGCCAGTAGGGGGAGGGACTGAAGCTTTCTTT	CASSLSPVGGGTEAFF